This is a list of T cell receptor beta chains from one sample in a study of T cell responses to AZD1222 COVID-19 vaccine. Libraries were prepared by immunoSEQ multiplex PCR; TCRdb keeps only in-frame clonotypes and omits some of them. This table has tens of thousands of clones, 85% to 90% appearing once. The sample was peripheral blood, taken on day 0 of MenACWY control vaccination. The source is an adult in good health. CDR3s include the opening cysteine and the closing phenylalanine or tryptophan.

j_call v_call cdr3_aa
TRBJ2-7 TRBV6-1 CASSPVGTGHEQYF
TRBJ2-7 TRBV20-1 CSAGTYEQYF
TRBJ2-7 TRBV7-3 CASSLSPGPVYEQYF
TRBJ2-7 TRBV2 CASSEQGPGREQYF
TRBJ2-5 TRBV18 CASSPGQGGTQYF
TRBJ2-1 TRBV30 CAWRPPDRFSYNEQFF
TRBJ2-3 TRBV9 CASSVVQGDTQYF
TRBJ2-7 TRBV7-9 CASSPKREGLYEQYF
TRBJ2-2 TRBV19 CASSREGNTGELFF
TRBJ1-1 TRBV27 CASGRDRVGNTEAFF
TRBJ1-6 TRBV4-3 CASSPGADYNSPLHF
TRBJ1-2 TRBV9 CASSAYSASTEGYTF
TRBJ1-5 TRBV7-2 CASRLTGQGQPQHF
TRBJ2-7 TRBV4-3 CASSQVGQGAYEQYF